The clone carrying this T cell receptor (beta chain) was seen only a few times. Antigen: not known. The sample is drawn from a study of HIV-infected patients and healthy controls. CDR1 and CDR2 (germline): MDHEN, SYDVKM. V was cut by 0 bases and J by 2 bases, with 10 bases left in between. This CDR3 is built from 15 residues. Study-wide results and limits: Donor HLA types were not determined in the study.

About 450 ng RNA was reverse transcribed with alpha and beta constant-region primers. Alpha and beta chain libraries were made separately by chain-specific third strand synthesis with multiplexing indices. All rearrangements within a chain used one primer pair; cDNA molecules carried barcodes. Second strand DNA was synthesized using a primer at the SP2 site. In TCRdb, the 5' RACE reads were re-called with MiXCR into one record per CDR3 protein. This sample has some 7,600 distinct CDR3 sequences, with over 8% found just once. Whole blood was used without fractionation, so all unsorted peripheral T cells were included.

The source is an adult with HIV infection. V and J are TRBV28 and TRBJ1-2, with D possibly matching TRBD1 (5 bases). Sequences were derived from blood, sampled before antiretroviral therapy. CDR3 coding DNA: TGTGCCAGCAGTTTATGGGGGGGTATAAACTATGGCTACACCTTC. It yields the protein CASSLWGGINYGYTF.